This T cell receptor beta chain is from a study of shared T cell receptors in the human thymus. Sequencing used immunoSEQ multiplex PCR; TCRdb keeps in-frame clones, though not all of them. Seen here are almost 550,000 clones, approximately 80% observed once, and the top ten hold 0.013%. The same sample was also used in a study of human thymus T cells. As reported in that work: Among the donors, all were healthy Finnish infants having corrective surgery for congenital heart defects. Resections were taken during corrective heart surgery, and the thymus tissue came from these. Related research has reported that thymic repertoires overlap highly among unrelated individuals.

Material for sequencing was thymocytes. The TCR was taken from a boy under two years old with a congenital heart defect.

The CDR3 region is CASLDPNSGNTIYF. DNA of the CDR3: TGTGCCAGCCTAGACCCGAACTCTGGAAACACCATATATTTT. The genes are TRBV27 and TRBJ1-3; D is uncertain. Trimming removed 8 bases at V and 0 bases at J, with 11 bases between. The CDR3 length is 14 residues. In germline, CDR1 is MNHEY, CDR2 SMNVEV (reference sequence).